This is a list of T cell receptor beta chains from one sample in a study of cytomegalovirus exposure and HLA in healthy donors. Assay: immunoSEQ multiplex PCR; the TCRdb copy retains only in-frame clones and omits some. This sample has around 140,000 clones, with approximately 80% found just once. Sequenced input: PBMCs. The receptors shown here come from a middle-aged woman in good health and CMV-seropositive. The CDR3 runs from the conserved cysteine through the conserved F or W. A D gene is named only where the DNA matches it firmly. Some rows mark clone size as missing; the rest say once, few, many or name a class of expanded clone.

- | TRBV18 | - | CASSPGSSSYEQYF
few | TRBV13 | TRBD2 | CASSEQTSRNYEQYF
- | TRBV4-2 | TRBD1 | CASSQRQGDQPQHF
- | TRBV5-1 | - | CASSLAGWTYNEQFF
- | TRBV29-1 | - | CSVEEGATEAFF
- | TRBV19 | - | CASSILSTNEKLFF
- | TRBV28 | - | CASSRSGGTRYEQYF
- | TRBV5-1 | - | CASSREEHSYEQYF
- | TRBV7-9 | TRBD2 | CASSLARGSTDTQYF
few | TRBV10-3 | TRBD1 | CASTPGQGKYEQYF
- | TRBV18 | TRBD1 | CASSPDRAHEQYF
- | TRBV19 | - | CASSIDHWGQAHTDTQYF
- | TRBV28 | - | CASLAGSSYEQYF
- | TRBV12-2 | - | CASRLVPMGQRTGIYQPQHF
once | TRBV5-1 | - | CASSLGREGEKLFF
- | TRBV28 | TRBD1 | CASNRAGTGDYEQYF
once | TRBV9 | TRBD1 | CASRGTGYNYGYTF
- | TRBV19 | TRBD1 | CASSTRTGFVGTEAFF
- | TRBV7-3 | - | CASSLTAPGELFF
- | TRBV5-1 | TRBD2 | CASSLGLAGVDEQFF
- | TRBV5-4 | TRBD1 | CASRSRQGSTGELFF
- | TRBV7-2 | TRBD2 | CASSLQRMVAGDNEQFF
few | TRBV7-8 | - | CASSLGAGMNTEAFF
- | TRBV19 | TRBD1 | CASSGRGTGGTGELFF
- | TRBV6-1 | - | CASSAGFSGNTIYF
- | TRBV5-4 | - | CASSHEWSVTDTQYF
once | TRBV5-5 | - | CASSLLPGQGTQPQHF
- | TRBV5-1 | - | CASSPRLAPNSPLHF
- | TRBV5-1 | TRBD2 | CASRTGLAGETQYF
- | TRBV5-1 | TRBD2 | CASSFRTSGTSSYNEQFF
once | TRBV5-6 | - | CASSLAWVDRGDEQYF
few | TRBV5-6 | TRBD1 | CASARDRAYEQYF
- | TRBV23-1 | - | CASSHPVGREPYNEQFF
- | TRBV28 | - | CASSLSGGEVSTNEKLFF
- | TRBV28 | TRBD2 | CASSLWGSGGVETQYF
- | TRBV11-3 | - | CASSFGGAGRDEQFF
few | TRBV10-3 | - | CASQANNEQFF
- | TRBV7-9 | TRBD2 | CASSILAGEGGTQYF
once | TRBV5-1 | TRBD1 | CASSSGQGEVEQYF
- | TRBV19 | TRBD1 | CASSTTGGHQKLFF
- | TRBV6-6 | TRBD1 | CASSPQGVQGHNEQFF
- | TRBV11-1 | TRBD1 | CASSSGDRSSTDTQYF
few | TRBV6-5 | - | CASSPLASGELFF
few | TRBV29-1 | - | CSGGQSGNTIYF
- | TRBV7-9 | TRBD2 | CASSYGGSSYNEQFF
once | TRBV6-5 | - | CASSLQTGLPTF
- | TRBV2 | TRBD2 | CASLVSGRARDTQYF
once | TRBV5-4 | TRBD1 | CASSFRQGSSYEQYF